The 6 T cell receptor beta chains presented below share a single source sample, sequenced in a study of blood T cells in healthy people across ages. For the second PCR, which ran for roughly 6 to 12 cycles, a sample-barcoded 5' primer and a J-beta primer mix were used. TCRdb re-analysed the 5' RACE reads in MiXCR, keeping a single row per CDR3 protein. The top ten clones hold roughly 2% of a sample with roughly 2 million distinct CDR3 sequences, less than 50% of them seen once. The sample consisted of blood. Receptor source: a woman between 40 and 55 years old in good health.

This chain uses TRBV21-1 with TRBJ2-3. TRBV21-1 is deemed a pseudogene. This CDR3 comprises 13 residues. The CDR3 DNA reads as TGTGCCAGCATCCTACCTGAAACAGATACGCAGTATTTT. Residues: CASILPETDTQYF.

This chain connects TRBV9 to TRBJ1-1; a possible D gene is TRBD1 (5 bases). The CDR3 loop spans 17 amino acids. V lost 2 bases and J lost 3, with 20 bases in between. CDR1 is SGDLS, CDR2 YYNGEE, per germline. CDR3 sequence reads: CASSVWQGGGMDTEAFF. The CDR3 DNA reads TGTGCCAGCAGCGTCTGGCAGGGTGGAGGCATGGACACTGAAGCTTTCTTT.

V and J are TRBV18 and TRBJ2-5; 8 bases agree with TRBD2. V gave up 3 bases and J gave up 2 bases; unmatched junction bases: 8. This CDR3 is 16 amino acids long. Germline CDR1 reads KGHSH; CDR2 reads LQKENI. CDR3 nucleotides: TGTGCCAGCTCACCCTCCAGCGGGGGCCATCAAGAGACCCAGTACTTC. Encoded protein: CASSPSSGGHQETQYF.

This clonotype was observed a few times. The chain joins TRBV19 to TRBJ2-1; D is unresolved. The CDR3 extends over 15 amino acids. Germline V gene sequence: CDR1 LNHDA, CDR2 SQIVND (reference sequence). V was shortened by 3 bases and J by 2 bases, with 11 bases between the two germline ends. The CDR3 region is CASSIGLNAYNEQFF. The DNA for the CDR3 is TGTGCCAGTAGTATTGGCCTGAATGCCTACAATGAGCAGTTCTTC.

The chain carries TRBV28 and TRBJ2-7; 7 bases agree with TRBD1. Losses at the gene ends were 6 bases for V and 7 bases for J; bases not matched to a gene: 9. The CDR3 is 13 amino acids. The germline gives CDR1 MDHEN, CDR2 SYDVKM. CDR3 bases: TGTGCCAGCAGCCGACAGGGTTCGATGGAGCAGTACTTC. This translates into CASSRQGSMEQYF.

V and J are TRBV28 and TRBJ1-2; TRBD1 is a possible D gene (6 bases). The germline gives CDR1 MDHEN, CDR2 SYDVKM. The CDR3 contains 14 residues. V was pared by 5 bases and J by 2 bases, with 12 bases between. The CDR3 DNA reads as TGTGCCAGCAGTCCTCACAGGGAAAACTATGGCTACACCTTC. Translating it yields CASSPHRENYGYTF.